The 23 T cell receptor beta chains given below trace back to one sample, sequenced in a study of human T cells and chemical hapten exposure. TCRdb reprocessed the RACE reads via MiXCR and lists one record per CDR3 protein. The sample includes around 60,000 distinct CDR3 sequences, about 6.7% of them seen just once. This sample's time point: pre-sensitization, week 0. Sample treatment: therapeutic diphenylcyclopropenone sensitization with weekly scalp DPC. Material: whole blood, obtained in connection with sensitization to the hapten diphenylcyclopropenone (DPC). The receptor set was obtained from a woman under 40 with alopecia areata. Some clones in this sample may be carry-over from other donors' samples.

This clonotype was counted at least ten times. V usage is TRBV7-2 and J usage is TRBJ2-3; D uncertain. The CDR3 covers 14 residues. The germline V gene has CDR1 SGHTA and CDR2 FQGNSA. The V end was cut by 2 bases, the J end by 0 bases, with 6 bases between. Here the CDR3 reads CASSLSKSTDTQYF. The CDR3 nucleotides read TGTGCCAGCAGCTTATCCAAGAGCACAGATACGCAGTATTTT. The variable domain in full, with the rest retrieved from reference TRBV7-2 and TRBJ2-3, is GAGVSQSPSNKVTEKGKDVELRCDPISGHTALYWYRQSLGQGLEFLIYFQGNSAPDKSGLPSDRFSAERTGGSVSTLTIQRTQQEDSAVYLCASSLSKSTDTQYFGPGTRLTVL.

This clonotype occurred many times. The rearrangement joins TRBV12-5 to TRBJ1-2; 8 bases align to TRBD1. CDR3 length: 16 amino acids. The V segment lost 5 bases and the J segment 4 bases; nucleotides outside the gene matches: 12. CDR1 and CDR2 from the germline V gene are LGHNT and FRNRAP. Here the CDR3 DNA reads TGTGCTAGTGGTCTCCACCCGGGACAGGTCACCTATGGCTACACCTTC. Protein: CASGLHPGQVTYGYTF.

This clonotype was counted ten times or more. The CDR3 is CSARDRRAGRNTGELFF. In nucleotides, the CDR3 is TGCAGTGCTAGAGATCGTCGCGCGGGGAGGAACACCGGGGAGCTGTTTTTT. V is TRBV20-1 and J is TRBJ2-2; D may be TRBD2 (6 bases). Between the trimmed V and J ends, which lost 0 bases and 1 base, there was a span of 15 bases. The CDR3 totals 17 residues. CDR1 and CDR2 (germline): DFQATT, SNEGSKA (reference sequence).

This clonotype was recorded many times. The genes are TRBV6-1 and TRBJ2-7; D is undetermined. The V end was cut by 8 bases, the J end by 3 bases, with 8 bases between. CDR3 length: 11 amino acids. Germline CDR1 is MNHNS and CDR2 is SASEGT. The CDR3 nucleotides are TGTGCCAGCGTGTTCAGCTACGAGCAGTACTTC. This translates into CASVFSYEQYF.

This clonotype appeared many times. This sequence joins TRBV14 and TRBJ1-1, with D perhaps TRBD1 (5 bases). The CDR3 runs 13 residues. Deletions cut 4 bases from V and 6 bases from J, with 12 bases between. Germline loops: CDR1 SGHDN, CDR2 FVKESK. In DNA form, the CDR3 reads TGTGCCAGCAGCCTACCGGGGCAGGCTGAAGCTTTCTTT. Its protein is CASSLPGQAEAFF.

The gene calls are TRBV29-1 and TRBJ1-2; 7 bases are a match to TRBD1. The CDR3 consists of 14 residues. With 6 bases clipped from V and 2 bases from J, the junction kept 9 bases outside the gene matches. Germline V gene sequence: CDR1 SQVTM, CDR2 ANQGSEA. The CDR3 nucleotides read TGCAGCGTCTACGGGACAGTCCTAAACTATGGCTACACCTTC. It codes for CSVYGTVLNYGYTF.

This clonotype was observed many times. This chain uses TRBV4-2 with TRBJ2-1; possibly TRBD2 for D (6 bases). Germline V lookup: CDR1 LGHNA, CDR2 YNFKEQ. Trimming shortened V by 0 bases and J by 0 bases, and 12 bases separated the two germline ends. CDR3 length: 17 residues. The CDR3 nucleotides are TGTGCCAGCAGCCAAGAGGGGGGACTTCTCTCCTACAATGAGCAGTTCTTC. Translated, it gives CASSQEGGLLSYNEQFF.

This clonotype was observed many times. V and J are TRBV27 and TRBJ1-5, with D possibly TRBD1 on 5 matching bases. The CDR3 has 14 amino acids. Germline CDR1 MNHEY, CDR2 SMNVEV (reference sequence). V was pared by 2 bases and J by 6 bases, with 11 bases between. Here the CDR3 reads CASSLQGFGQPQHF. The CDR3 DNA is TGTGCCAGCAGTTTACAGGGATTTGGTCAGCCCCAGCATTTT.

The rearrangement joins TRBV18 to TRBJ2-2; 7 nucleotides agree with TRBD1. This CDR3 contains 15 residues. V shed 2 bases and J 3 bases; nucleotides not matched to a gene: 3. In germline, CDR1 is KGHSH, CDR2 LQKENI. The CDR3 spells CASSPGTEYTGELFF. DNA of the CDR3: TGTGCCAGCTCACCAGGGACAGAATACACCGGGGAGCTGTTTTTT.

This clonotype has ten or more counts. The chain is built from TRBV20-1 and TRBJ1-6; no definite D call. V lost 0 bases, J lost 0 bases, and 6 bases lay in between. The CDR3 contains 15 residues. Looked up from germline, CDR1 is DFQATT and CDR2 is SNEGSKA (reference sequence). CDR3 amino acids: CSARDVGSYNSPLHF. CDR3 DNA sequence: TGCAGTGCTAGAGATGTGGGCTCCTATAATTCACCCCTCCACTTT.

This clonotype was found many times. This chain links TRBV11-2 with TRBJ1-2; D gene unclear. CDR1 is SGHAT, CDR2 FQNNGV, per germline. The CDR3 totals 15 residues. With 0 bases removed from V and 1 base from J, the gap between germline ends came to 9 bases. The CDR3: CASSLDSGHNYGYTF. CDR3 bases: TGTGCCAGCAGCTTAGATAGCGGCCATAACTATGGCTACACCTTC.

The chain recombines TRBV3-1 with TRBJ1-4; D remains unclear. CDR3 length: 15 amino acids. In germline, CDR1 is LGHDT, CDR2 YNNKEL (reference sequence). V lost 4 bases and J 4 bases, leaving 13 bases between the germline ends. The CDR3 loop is CASSLSTTRNEKLFF. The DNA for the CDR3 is TGTGCCAGCAGCCTCTCGACAACTCGTAATGAAAAACTGTTTTTT.

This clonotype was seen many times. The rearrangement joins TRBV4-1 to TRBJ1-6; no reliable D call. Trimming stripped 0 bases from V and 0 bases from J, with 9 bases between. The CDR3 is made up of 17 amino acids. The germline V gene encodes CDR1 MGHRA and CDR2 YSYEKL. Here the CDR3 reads CASSQEEGSSYNSPLHF. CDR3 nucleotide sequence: TGCGCCAGCAGCCAAGAGGAAGGCAGCTCCTATAATTCACCCCTCCACTTT.

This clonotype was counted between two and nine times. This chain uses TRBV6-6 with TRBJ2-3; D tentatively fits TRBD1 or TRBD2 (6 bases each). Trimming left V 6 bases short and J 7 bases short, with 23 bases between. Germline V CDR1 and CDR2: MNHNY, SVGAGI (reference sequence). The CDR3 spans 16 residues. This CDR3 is CASSQRGRETGNTQYF. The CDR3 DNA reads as TGTGCCAGCAGCCAACGGGGGCGGGAAACAGGGAATACGCAGTATTTT.

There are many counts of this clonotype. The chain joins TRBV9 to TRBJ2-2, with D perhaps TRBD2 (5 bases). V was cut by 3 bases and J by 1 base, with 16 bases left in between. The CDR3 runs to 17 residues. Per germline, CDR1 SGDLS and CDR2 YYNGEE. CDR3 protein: CASSESQGAENTGELFF. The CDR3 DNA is TGTGCCAGCAGCGAGAGTCAAGGAGCGGAGAACACCGGGGAGCTGTTTTTT.

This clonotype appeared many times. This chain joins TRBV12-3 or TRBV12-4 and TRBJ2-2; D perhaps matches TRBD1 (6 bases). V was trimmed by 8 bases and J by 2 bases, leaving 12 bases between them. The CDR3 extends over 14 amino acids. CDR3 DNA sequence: TGTGCCAGCCACAGGGATCCCAACACCGGGGAGCTGTTTTTT. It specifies CASHRDPNTGELFF.

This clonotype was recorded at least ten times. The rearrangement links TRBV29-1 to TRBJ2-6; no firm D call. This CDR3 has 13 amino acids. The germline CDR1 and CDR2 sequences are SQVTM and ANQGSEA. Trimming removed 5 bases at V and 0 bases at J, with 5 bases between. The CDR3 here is CSVFGSGANVLTF. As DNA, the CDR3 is TGCAGCGTTTTTGGCTCTGGGGCCAACGTCCTGACTTTC.

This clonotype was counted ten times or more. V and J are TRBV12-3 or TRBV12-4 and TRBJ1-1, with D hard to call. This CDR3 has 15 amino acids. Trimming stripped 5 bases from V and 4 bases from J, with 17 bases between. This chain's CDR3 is CASSPPIVVATEAFF. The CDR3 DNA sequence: TGTGCCAGCAGTCCCCCGATAGTCGTCGCCACTGAAGCTTTCTTT.

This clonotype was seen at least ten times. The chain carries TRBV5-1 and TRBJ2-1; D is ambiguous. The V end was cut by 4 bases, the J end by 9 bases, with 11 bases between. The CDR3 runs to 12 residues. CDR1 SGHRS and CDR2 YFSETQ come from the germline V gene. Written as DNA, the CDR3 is TGCGCCAGCAGCGTGGGTATGGGTGAGCAGTTCTTC. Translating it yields CASSVGMGEQFF.

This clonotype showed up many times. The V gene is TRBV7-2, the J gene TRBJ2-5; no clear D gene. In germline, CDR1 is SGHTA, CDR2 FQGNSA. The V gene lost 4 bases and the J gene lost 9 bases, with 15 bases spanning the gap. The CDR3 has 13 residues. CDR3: CASSSTWKLAQYF. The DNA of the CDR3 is TGTGCCAGCAGCTCGACCTGGAAGTTGGCCCAGTACTTC.

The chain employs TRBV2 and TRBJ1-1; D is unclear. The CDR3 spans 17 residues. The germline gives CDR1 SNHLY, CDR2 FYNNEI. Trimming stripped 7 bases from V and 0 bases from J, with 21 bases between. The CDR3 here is CASTPLPRMELNTEAFF. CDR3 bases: TGTGCCAGCACTCCCTTACCGCGTATGGAATTGAACACTGAAGCTTTCTTT.

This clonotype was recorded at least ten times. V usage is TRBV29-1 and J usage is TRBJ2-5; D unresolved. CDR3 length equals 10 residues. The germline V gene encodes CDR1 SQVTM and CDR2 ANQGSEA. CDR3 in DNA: TGCAGGTCGTCCCCGGAGACCCAGTACTTC. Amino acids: CRSSPETQYF.

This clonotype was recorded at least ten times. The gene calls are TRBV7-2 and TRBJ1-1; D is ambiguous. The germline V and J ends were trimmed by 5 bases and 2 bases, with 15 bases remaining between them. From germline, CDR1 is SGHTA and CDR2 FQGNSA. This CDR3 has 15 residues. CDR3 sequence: CASSLSPDGNTEAFF. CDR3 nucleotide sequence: TGTGCCAGCAGCCTAAGTCCGGACGGCAACACTGAAGCTTTCTTT.